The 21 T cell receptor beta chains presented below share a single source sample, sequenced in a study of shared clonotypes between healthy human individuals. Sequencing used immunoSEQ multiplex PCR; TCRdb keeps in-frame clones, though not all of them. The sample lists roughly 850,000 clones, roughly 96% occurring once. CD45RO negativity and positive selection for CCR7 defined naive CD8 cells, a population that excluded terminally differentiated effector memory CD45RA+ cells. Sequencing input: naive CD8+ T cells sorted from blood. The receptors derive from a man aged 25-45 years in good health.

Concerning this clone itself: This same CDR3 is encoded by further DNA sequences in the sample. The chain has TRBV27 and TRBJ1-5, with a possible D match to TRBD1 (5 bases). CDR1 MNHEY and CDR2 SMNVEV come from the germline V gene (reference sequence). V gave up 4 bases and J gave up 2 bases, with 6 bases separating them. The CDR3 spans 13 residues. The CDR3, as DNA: TGTGCCAGCAGTTGGGGGGGCAATCAGCCCCAGCATTTT. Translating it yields CASSWGGNQPQHF.

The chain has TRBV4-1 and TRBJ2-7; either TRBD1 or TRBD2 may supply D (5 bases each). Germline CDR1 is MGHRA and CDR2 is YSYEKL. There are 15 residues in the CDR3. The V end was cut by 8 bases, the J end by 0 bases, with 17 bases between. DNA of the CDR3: TGCGCCAGCCTAGGGGACGAGAAGAGCTCCTACGAGCAGTACTTC. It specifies CASLGDEKSSYEQYF.

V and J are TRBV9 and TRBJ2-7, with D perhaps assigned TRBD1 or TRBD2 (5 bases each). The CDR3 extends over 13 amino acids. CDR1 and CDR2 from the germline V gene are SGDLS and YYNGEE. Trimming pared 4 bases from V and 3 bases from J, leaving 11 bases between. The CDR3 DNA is TGTGCCAGCAGCTACGGGGACGGCTACGAGCAGTACTTC. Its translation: CASSYGDGYEQYF.

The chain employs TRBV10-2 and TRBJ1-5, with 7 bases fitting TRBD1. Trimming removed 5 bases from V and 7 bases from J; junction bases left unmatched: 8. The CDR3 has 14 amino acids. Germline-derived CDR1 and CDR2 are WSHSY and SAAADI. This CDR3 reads CASSLQGRGQPQHF. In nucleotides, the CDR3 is TGCGCCAGCAGTTTACAGGGGCGGGGGCAGCCCCAGCATTTT.

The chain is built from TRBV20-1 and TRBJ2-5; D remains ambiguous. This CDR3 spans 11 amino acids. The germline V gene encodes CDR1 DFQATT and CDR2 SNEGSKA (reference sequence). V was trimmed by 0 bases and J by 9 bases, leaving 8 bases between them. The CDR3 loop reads CSARDAGAQYF. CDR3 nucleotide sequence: TGCAGTGCTAGAGATGCTGGGGCCCAGTACTTC.

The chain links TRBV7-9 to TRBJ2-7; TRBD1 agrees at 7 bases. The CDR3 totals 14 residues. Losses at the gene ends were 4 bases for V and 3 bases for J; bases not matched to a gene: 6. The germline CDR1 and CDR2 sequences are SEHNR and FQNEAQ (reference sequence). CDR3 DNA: TGTGCCAGCAGCTCCACACGACAGGGCTACGAGCAGTACTTC. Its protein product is CASSSTRQGYEQYF. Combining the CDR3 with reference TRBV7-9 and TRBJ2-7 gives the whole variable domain DTGVSQNPRHKITKRGQNVTFRCDPISEHNRLYWYRQTLGQGPEFLTYFQNEAQLEKSRLLSDRFSAERPKGSFSTLEIQRTEQGDSAMYLCASSSTRQGYEQYFGPGTRLTVT.

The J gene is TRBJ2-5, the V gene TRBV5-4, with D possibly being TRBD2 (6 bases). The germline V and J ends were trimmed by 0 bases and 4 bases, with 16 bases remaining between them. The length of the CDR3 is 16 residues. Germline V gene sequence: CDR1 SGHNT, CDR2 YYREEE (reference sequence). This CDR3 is CASSLGGDGRGETQYF. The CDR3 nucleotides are TGTGCCAGCAGCTTGGGGGGTGACGGGAGAGGAGAGACCCAGTACTTC.

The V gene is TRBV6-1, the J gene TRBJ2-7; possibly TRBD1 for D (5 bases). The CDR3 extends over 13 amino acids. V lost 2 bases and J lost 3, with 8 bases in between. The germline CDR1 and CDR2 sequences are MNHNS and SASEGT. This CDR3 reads CASSERGYYEQYF. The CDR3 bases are TGTGCCAGCAGTGAAAGGGGATACTACGAGCAGTACTTC.

The CDR3 region has the DNA TGCGCCAGCAGCTCCAGGACTAGCGGGAGAATCACAGATACGCAGTATTTT. This gives the protein CASSSRTSGRITDTQYF. The chain uses TRBV5-1 and TRBJ2-3, with TRBD2 matching 13 bases. V lost 3 bases and J lost 2; bases outside the gene matches: 6. The length of the CDR3 is 17 residues. Germline V gives CDR1 SGHRS, CDR2 YFSETQ.

The CDR3 bases are TGTGCCAGCAGCGCATCTGGGACAGGGATCGCTGAAGCTTTCTTT. It specifies CASSASGTGIAEAFF. V and J are TRBV9 and TRBJ1-1; 9 nucleotides agree with TRBD1. The CDR3 runs to 15 residues. Unmatched junction bases numbered 9, after V lost 3 bases and J lost 6 bases. Germline V gene data show CDR1 as SGDLS and CDR2 as YYNGEE.

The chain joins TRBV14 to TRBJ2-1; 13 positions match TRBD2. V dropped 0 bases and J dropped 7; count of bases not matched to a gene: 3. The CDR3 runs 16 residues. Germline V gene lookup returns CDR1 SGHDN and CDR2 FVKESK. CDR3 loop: CASSQELAGGRNEQFF. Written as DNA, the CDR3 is TGTGCCAGCAGCCAAGAACTAGCGGGGGGGAGGAATGAGCAGTTCTTC.

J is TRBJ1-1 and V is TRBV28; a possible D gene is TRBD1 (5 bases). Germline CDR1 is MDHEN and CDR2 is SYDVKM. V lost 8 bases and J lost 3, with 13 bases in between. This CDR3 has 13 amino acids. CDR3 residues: CASEGARDTEAFF. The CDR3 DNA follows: TGTGCCAGCGAAGGGGCCCGGGACACTGAAGCTTTCTTT.

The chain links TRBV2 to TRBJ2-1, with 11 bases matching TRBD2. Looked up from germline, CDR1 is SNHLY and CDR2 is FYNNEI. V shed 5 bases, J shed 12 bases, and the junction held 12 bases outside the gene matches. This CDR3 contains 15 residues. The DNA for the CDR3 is TGTGCCAGCAGTTCCGGGACTAGCGGTACAATGATGCAGTTCTTC. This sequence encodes CASSSGTSGTMMQFF.

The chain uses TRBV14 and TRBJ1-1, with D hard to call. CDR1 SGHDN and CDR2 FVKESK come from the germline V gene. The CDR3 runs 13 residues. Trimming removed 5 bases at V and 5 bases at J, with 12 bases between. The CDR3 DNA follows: TGTGCCAGCAGCATCCTAGAGGAGACTGAAGCTTTCTTT. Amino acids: CASSILEETEAFF.

This CDR3 reads CASSLEVWEGGHEQFF. DNA of the CDR3: TGTGCCAGCAGCTTAGAGGTGTGGGAGGGCGGGCATGAGCAGTTCTTC. This chain uses TRBV7-6 with TRBJ2-1; 7 bases are a match to TRBD2. V was clipped by 1 base and J by 8 bases; unmatched bases: 11. Germline-derived CDR1 and CDR2 are SGHVS and FNYEAQ. CDR3 length: 16 residues.

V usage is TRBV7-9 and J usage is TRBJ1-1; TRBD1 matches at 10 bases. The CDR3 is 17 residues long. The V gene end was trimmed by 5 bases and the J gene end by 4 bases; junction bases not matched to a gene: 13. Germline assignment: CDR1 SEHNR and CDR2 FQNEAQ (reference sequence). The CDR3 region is CASSTSLTGGEVTEAFF. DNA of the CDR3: TGTGCCAGCAGCACATCCCTGACAGGGGGCGAGGTCACTGAAGCTTTCTTT. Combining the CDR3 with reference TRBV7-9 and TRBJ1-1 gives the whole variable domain DTGVSQNPRHKITKRGQNVTFRCDPISEHNRLYWYRQTLGQGPEFLTYFQNEAQLEKSRLLSDRFSAERPKGSFSTLEIQRTEQGDSAMYLCASSTSLTGGEVTEAFFGQGTRLTVV.

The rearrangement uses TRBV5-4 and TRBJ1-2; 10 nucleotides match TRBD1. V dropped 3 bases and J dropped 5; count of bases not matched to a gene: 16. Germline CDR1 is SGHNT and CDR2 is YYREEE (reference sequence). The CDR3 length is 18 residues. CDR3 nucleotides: TGTGCCAGCAGCTCGGGCCCGAGATTGACAGGGGGCAGTTATGGCTACACCTTC. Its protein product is CASSSGPRLTGGSYGYTF.

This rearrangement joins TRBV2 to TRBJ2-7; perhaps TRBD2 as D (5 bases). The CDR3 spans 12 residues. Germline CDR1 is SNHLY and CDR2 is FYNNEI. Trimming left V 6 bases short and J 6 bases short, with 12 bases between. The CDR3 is CASSGVGGEQYF. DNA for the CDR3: TGTGCCAGCAGCGGGGTAGGTGGCGAGCAGTACTTC.

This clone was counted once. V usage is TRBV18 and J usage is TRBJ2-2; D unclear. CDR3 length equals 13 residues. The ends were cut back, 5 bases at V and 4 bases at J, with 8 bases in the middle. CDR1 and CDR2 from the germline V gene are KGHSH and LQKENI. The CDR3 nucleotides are TGTGCCAGCTCATACGAATTCACCGGGGAGCTGTTTTTT. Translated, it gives CASSYEFTGELFF.

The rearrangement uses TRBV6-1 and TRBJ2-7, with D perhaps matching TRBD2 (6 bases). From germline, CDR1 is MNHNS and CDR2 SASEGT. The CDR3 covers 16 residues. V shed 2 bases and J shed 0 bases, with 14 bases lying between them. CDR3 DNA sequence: TGTGCCAGCAGTGAATGGGAGGAGTTAAACTCCTACGAGCAGTACTTC. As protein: CASSEWEELNSYEQYF.

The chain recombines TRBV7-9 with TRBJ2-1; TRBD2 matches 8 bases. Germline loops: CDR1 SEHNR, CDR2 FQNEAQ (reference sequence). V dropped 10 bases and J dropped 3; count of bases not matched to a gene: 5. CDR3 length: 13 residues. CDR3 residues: CATASGLYNEQFF. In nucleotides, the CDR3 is TGTGCCACCGCTAGCGGGCTCTACAATGAGCAGTTCTTC.